The entry that follows covers one TCR beta chain sequence. Its cognate antigen is unknown. TCRdb's copy holds only in-frame clones and misses some; the assay was immunoSEQ multiplex PCR. The sample holds 25,000 to 35,000 clones, 70% to 85% seen once. The entry originates in a study of graft-versus-host responses after intestinal transplantation. Whole-study context: Recipients across the board were started on anti-thymocyte globulin induction, then kept on tacrolimus and steroids for around 3 years. Overall study findings and caveats: Recipient bone marrow held GvH clones, some seen earlier in ileum or blood. Graft-donor T cell macrochimerism coincided with high graft-versus-host to host-versus-graft clonal ratios in allografts. The study associated peak circulating GvH clone levels with early post-transplant HvG declines.

This CDR3 region has 14 residues. V shed 4 bases, J shed 1 base, and the junction held 1 base outside the gene matches. The germline V gene has CDR1 ENHRY and CDR2 SYGVKD. The chain joins TRBV10-3 to TRBJ1-1, with 9 bases fitting TRBD1. This receptor was taken from a human donor who received an intestinal transplant. The input for sequencing was unstimulated CD8+ T cells sorted from spleen or lymph node cells, taken before intestinal transplant. DNA of the CDR3: TGTGCCATCAGTGGGGGACAGGGGAACACTGAAGCTTTCTTT. Translating it yields CAISGGQGNTEAFF.